Listed here is a single T cell receptor (beta chain). The data stem from a study of graft-versus-host responses after intestinal transplantation. Study context: The transplants performed in recipients were multivisceral, liver-intestinal, or isolated intestinal. Induction with anti-thymocyte globulin, then tacrolimus and steroids for 2 to 3 years, was given to all recipients.

Lymphocytes from graft epithelium and lamina propria were isolated. The method was immunoSEQ multiplex PCR; TCRdb's version includes in-frame clones alone and lacks a portion of them. The sample contains 9,500 to 12,000 clones, roughly 79% of which appear only once. The sample consisted of ileum tissue, taken 23 days after intestinal transplant. This sequence was found in a human patient who received an intestinal transplant, so some T cells may come from the graft donor.

The CDR3 bases are TGCGCCAGCAGCTTTCCGGACAGCGTGTTTCCTGAGAATGAAAAACTGTTTTTT. It is translated as CASSFPDSVFPENEKLFF. V and J are TRBV5-1 and TRBJ1-4, with a possible D match to TRBD1 (6 bases). The V end lost 2 bases, the J end lost 5 bases, and 22 bases lay between the germline ends. CDR1 is SGHRS, CDR2 YFSETQ, per germline. The CDR3 has 18 amino acids.